A single sample is the source of the 29 T cell receptor beta chains below, sequenced in a study of control samples from healthy donors and cancer patients. Using immunoSEQ multiplex PCR, the repertoire was profiled, and TCRdb retains in-frame clones only, with some absent. This sample has around 250,000 clones; more than 65% occur once, and the top ten carry roughly 14%. The material sequenced was PBMCs. All receptors come from a woman aged 55-70 years with lung cancer.

V is TRBV6-2 or TRBV6-3 and J is TRBJ2-7; 10 positions agree with TRBD2. The CDR3 sequence is 14 residues long. Trimming at V came to 5 bases and at J to 5 bases, leaving 6 bases not matched to a gene. Germline V CDR1 and CDR2: MNHEY, SVGEGT. In nucleotides, the CDR3 is TGTGCCAGCAGTGTTCTAGCGGGAGTAGACGAGCAGTACTTC. Its translation: CASSVLAGVDEQYF.

The V and J genes are TRBV5-6 and TRBJ1-1; a weak D match, TRBD1 (6 bases). Germline lookup yields CDR1 SGHDT and CDR2 YYEEEE. Trimming stripped 3 bases from V and 11 bases from J, with 11 bases between. The CDR3 length is 11 residues. The CDR3 DNA reads as TGTGCCAGCAGCTCTGGACAGAGGGCTTTCTTT. Translating it yields CASSSGQRAFF.

The CDR3 region has the DNA TGTGCCAGCTCACCGACTAGTCCCCCAGATACGCAGTATTTT. Amino acids: CASSPTSPPDTQYF. The V gene is TRBV18, the J gene TRBJ2-3; maybe TRBD2 (6 bases). Germline V gives CDR1 KGHSH, CDR2 LQKENI. The V gene lost 3 bases and the J gene lost 4 bases, with 11 bases spanning the gap. This CDR3 contains 14 residues. Variable domain in full (rest from reference TRBV18 and TRBJ2-3): NAGVMQNPRHLVRRRGQEARLRCSPMKGHSHVYWYRQLPEEGLKFMVYLQKENIIDESGMPKERFSAEFPKEGPSILRIQQVVRGDSAAYFCASSPTSPPDTQYFGPGTRLTVL.

In this sample, this clone turned up once. The V gene is TRBV11-2, the J gene TRBJ2-7; 10 nucleotides agree with TRBD2. Trimming removed 5 bases from V and 5 bases from J; junction bases left unmatched: 15. The CDR3 has 17 residues. The germline CDR1 and CDR2 sequences are SGHAT and FQNNGV. CDR3 amino acids: CASSQSAASGSLHEQYF. CDR3 nucleotide sequence: TGTGCCAGCAGCCAGTCAGCGGCTAGCGGGAGTCTCCACGAGCAGTACTTC.

The V and J genes are TRBV5-1 and TRBJ2-3, with D maybe TRBD2 (5 bases). Germline CDR1 and CDR2: SGHRS and YFSETQ. This CDR3 has 15 amino acids. V gave up 0 bases and J gave up 0 bases, with 8 bases separating them. CDR3: CASSLARGSTDTQYF. DNA for the CDR3: TGCGCCAGCAGCTTGGCCCGGGGAAGCACAGATACGCAGTATTTT.

This clone is labeled medium-sized. The sample has other DNA sequences that encode this CDR3 too. This chain uses TRBV6-5 with TRBJ2-1, with D unclear. V gave up 2 bases and J gave up 0 bases, with 11 bases separating them. The CDR3 runs 16 residues. Germline loops: CDR1 MNHEY, CDR2 SVGAGI. The CDR3 is CASSYRRPSSYNEQFF. Written as DNA, the CDR3 is TGTGCCAGCAGTTACCGACGTCCCTCCTCCTACAATGAGCAGTTCTTC.

J is TRBJ2-5 and V is TRBV19; D perhaps matches TRBD1 (5 bases). The germline V gene has CDR1 LNHDA and CDR2 SQIVND (reference sequence). V was cut by 4 bases and J by 2 bases, with 11 bases left in between. The CDR3 is 14 residues long. The CDR3 sequence: CASSRAGQQETQYF. For the CDR3, the DNA is TGTGCCAGTAGTAGGGCAGGGCAACAAGAGACCCAGTACTTC.

The rearrangement joins TRBV19 to TRBJ1-5; D ambiguous. The V gene's germline CDR1 is LNHDA and CDR2 SQIVND (reference sequence). The CDR3 is 14 residues long. The ends were cut back, 5 bases at V and 0 bases at J, with 8 bases in the middle. As DNA, the CDR3 is TGTGCCAGTAGTTACTTCATTAGCAATCAGCCCCAGCATTTT. The encoded protein is CASSYFISNQPQHF.

CDR3 sequence reads: CAREAGHGYTF. CDR3 DNA sequence: TGTGCCAGAGAGGCAGGGCATGGCTACACCTTC. The J gene is TRBJ1-2, the V gene TRBV2; D might be TRBD1 (5 bases). CDR3 size: 11 residues. Trimming took off 9 bases at V and 6 bases at J, with 11 bases between the two ends. CDR1 and CDR2 from the germline V gene are SNHLY and FYNNEI.

In its sample, this clone was seen once. The chain has TRBV5-1 and TRBJ2-3; D is perhaps TRBD1 (5 bases). The V end was cut by 3 bases, the J end by 5 bases, with 13 bases between. The germline gives CDR1 SGHRS, CDR2 YFSETQ. This CDR3 region has 14 residues. This CDR3 reads CASSSTGAEDTQYF. For the CDR3, the DNA is TGCGCCAGCAGCTCAACTGGGGCCGAAGATACGCAGTATTTT.

There are many counts of this clone. The genes are TRBV6-5 and TRBJ1-2; TRBD1 aligns across 10 bases. The V gene's germline CDR1 is MNHEY and CDR2 SVGAGI. V lost 8 bases to trimming and J lost 14 bases; unmatched junction nucleotides: 14. This CDR3 contains 13 residues. The CDR3, as DNA: TGTGCCAGCCGGAGAAAGGGGACAGGGGCATCTACCTTC. Protein: CASRRKGTGASTF.

The J gene is TRBJ1-1, the V gene TRBV28, with 10 bases aligning to TRBD1. Trimming cost V 4 bases and J 3 bases; bases outside gene matches: 5. The CDR3 sequence is 15 residues long. From germline, CDR1 is MDHEN and CDR2 SYDVKM. CDR3 DNA sequence: TGTGCCAGCAGTTCCACCGGGACAGGGGACACTGAAGCTTTCTTT. Residues: CASSSTGTGDTEAFF.

This clone was seen just once. This chain uses TRBV20-1 with TRBJ2-1, with 7 bases that match TRBD2. The CDR3 has 11 residues. Trimming removed 5 bases from V and 11 bases from J; junction bases left unmatched: 6. Germline V CDR1 and CDR2: DFQATT, SNEGSKA (reference sequence). The CDR3 DNA reads as TGCAGTGCTGGGGGAGCGGGGAAGCAGTTCTTC. The encoded protein is CSAGGAGKQFF.

The rearrangement joins TRBV30 to TRBJ2-7, with 9 nucleotides matching TRBD1. Germline CDR1 is GTSNPN and CDR2 is SVGIG (reference sequence). V was clipped by 3 bases and J by 2 bases; unmatched bases: 14. This CDR3 is built from 17 residues. The CDR3 loop is CAWRNPYRDRDTYEQYF. The CDR3 coding sequence is TGTGCCTGGAGAAATCCATACCGGGACAGGGACACCTACGAGCAGTACTTC.

This clone has ten or more counts. The chain employs TRBV4-2 and TRBJ2-2; 10 bases line up with TRBD1. J gave up 5 bases and V 0 bases, and 3 bases lay outside the gene matches. The V gene's germline CDR1 is LGHNA and CDR2 YNFKEQ. The CDR3 is 16 residues long. The CDR3 is CASSQEGTGATGELFF. CDR3 DNA sequence: TGTGCCAGCAGCCAAGAAGGGACAGGGGCAACCGGGGAGCTGTTTTTT.

The chain employs TRBV7-2 and TRBJ1-2; D not certain. Germline V gene data show CDR1 as SGHTA and CDR2 as FQGNSA. V lost 3 bases to trimming and J lost 9 bases, with 11 bases between them. The CDR3 is 12 residues long. Here the CDR3 reads CASSFVAGSYTF. The CDR3 bases are TGTGCCAGCAGCTTTGTGGCTGGGAGCTACACCTTC.

CDR3 in amino acids: CATSRAGRGDQPQHF. The CDR3 DNA is TGTGCCACCAGCAGAGCAGGGCGTGGGGATCAGCCCCAGCATTTT. The V and J genes are TRBV15 and TRBJ1-5, with D possibly being TRBD1 (5 bases). Germline CDR1 is LNHNV and CDR2 is YYDKDF (reference sequence). The CDR3 has 15 residues. Trimming stripped 1 base from V and 5 bases from J, with 12 bases between.

The chain couples TRBV27 to TRBJ1-4; D may be TRBD1 (5 bases). V was clipped by 4 bases and J by 8 bases, with 14 bases between them. Germline V gene lookup returns CDR1 MNHEY and CDR2 SMNVEV (reference sequence). The CDR3 spans 14 residues. DNA for the CDR3: TGTGCCAGCAGTTCCCGGGGGGGGGACGAAAAACTGTTTTTT. Its translation: CASSSRGGDEKLFF.

The count of this clone is one. This chain connects TRBV7-2 to TRBJ2-5; 8 nucleotides match TRBD2. The germline CDR1 and CDR2 sequences are SGHTA and FQGNSA. V was clipped by 1 base and J by 5 bases; unmatched bases: 6. The CDR3 consists of 15 residues. The CDR3: CASSLGRGADETQYF. The CDR3, as DNA: TGTGCCAGCAGCTTAGGGCGGGGGGCGGATGAGACCCAGTACTTC.

This clone was recorded a few times. The chain links TRBV4-1 to TRBJ1-5; 9 nucleotides match TRBD1. V lost 4 bases to trimming and J lost 1 base; unmatched junction nucleotides: 8. The CDR3 loop spans 17 amino acids. Germline V gene sequence: CDR1 MGHRA, CDR2 YSYEKL. The CDR3 DNA is TGCGCCAGCAGCCCAGGGACAGGGCCCTTCAGCAATCAGCCCCAGCATTTT. This encodes CASSPGTGPFSNQPQHF.

The rearrangement joins TRBV12-3 or TRBV12-4 to TRBJ2-5; unclear D gene. The CDR3 extends over 13 amino acids. Trimming cost V 6 bases and J 3 bases, with 11 bases left between them. CDR3 DNA sequence: TGTGCCAGCAGCTATGGGTCAAAAGAGACCCAGTACTTC. This gives the protein CASSYGSKETQYF.

The CDR3 spells CASSLEGMLYNEQFF. Written as DNA, the CDR3 is TGCGCCAGCAGCTTGGAGGGGATGCTTTACAATGAGCAGTTCTTC. The chain links TRBV5-1 to TRBJ2-1; D possibly corresponds to TRBD1 (5 bases). From germline, CDR1 is SGHRS and CDR2 YFSETQ. CDR3 size: 15 residues. The V and J ends lost 0 bases and 4 bases respectively, with 11 bases between them. Drawing the rest from reference TRBV5-1 and TRBJ2-1, the complete variable domain is KAGVTQTPRYLIKTRGQQVTLSCSPISGHRSVSWYQQTPGQGLQFLFEYFSETQRNKGNFPGRFSGRQFSNSRSEMNVSTLELGDSALYLCASSLEGMLYNEQFFGPGTRLTVL.

This chain links TRBV27 with TRBJ2-4; TRBD2 might be the D (6 bases). The CDR3 has 15 residues. Per germline, CDR1 MNHEY and CDR2 SMNVEV (reference sequence). Trimming left V 6 bases short and J 3 bases short, with 15 bases between. The chain's CDR3 is CASRDSATSKNIQYF. The CDR3 coding sequence is TGTGCCAGCAGAGATAGCGCGACTAGCAAAAACATTCAGTACTTC.

The rearrangement links TRBV12-3 or TRBV12-4 to TRBJ1-1; D gene uncertain. Trimming took 3 bases from V and 1 from J, leaving 6 bases between them. The CDR3 consists of 13 residues. The CDR3 loop is CASSFRPNTEAFF. CDR3 DNA: TGTGCCAGCAGTTTTCGCCCGAACACTGAAGCTTTCTTT.

The chain uses TRBV9 and TRBJ2-7, with D perhaps being TRBD1 or TRBD2 (5 bases each). This CDR3 region has 15 residues. The V and J ends lost 4 bases and 2 bases respectively, with 16 bases between them. Germline V gives CDR1 SGDLS, CDR2 YYNGEE. CDR3 DNA sequence: TGTGCCAGCAGCCTAGAGGGGCAGTTAGCCTACGAGCAGTACTTC. It is translated as CASSLEGQLAYEQYF.

The CDR3 spells CASSLEGNTGNTIYF. DNA for the CDR3: TGCGCCAGCAGCTTGGAAGGGAATACTGGAAACACCATATATTTT. The chain uses TRBV5-1 and TRBJ1-3; D gene uncertain. The CDR3 totals 15 residues. V dropped 0 bases and J dropped 2 bases, with 9 bases sitting between them. Germline-derived CDR1 and CDR2 are SGHRS and YFSETQ.

The chain links TRBV5-4 to TRBJ1-1; 12 bases are a match to TRBD1. V trimming: 0 bases; J trimming: 11 bases; junction bases outside the gene matches: 5. This CDR3 spans 14 amino acids. Per germline, CDR1 SGHNT and CDR2 YYREEE (reference sequence). CDR3 loop: CASSLAGDRGLAFF. In DNA, the CDR3 is TGTGCCAGCAGCTTGGCTGGGGACAGGGGGCTCGCTTTCTTT.

This clone was seen ten or more times. V is TRBV15 and J is TRBJ1-1; 11 bases match TRBD1. The J segment lost 4 bases and the V segment lost 0 bases, leaving 1 base of the junction unmatched. The CDR3 is made up of 15 amino acids. Looked up from germline, CDR1 is LNHNV and CDR2 is YYDKDF (reference sequence). The CDR3 DNA reads as TGTGCCACCAGCAGAGAAGGACAGGGGGCCACTGAAGCTTTCTTT. Translating it yields CATSREGQGATEAFF.

The rearrangement uses TRBV7-9 and TRBJ1-5; unclear D gene. V lost 5 bases to trimming and J lost 6 bases, with 14 bases between them. In germline, CDR1 is SEHNR, CDR2 FQNEAQ (reference sequence). This CDR3 comprises 14 residues. The CDR3 sequence: CASSLIGPGQPQHF. The CDR3 DNA reads TGTGCCAGCAGCCTTATAGGCCCCGGTCAGCCCCAGCATTTT.